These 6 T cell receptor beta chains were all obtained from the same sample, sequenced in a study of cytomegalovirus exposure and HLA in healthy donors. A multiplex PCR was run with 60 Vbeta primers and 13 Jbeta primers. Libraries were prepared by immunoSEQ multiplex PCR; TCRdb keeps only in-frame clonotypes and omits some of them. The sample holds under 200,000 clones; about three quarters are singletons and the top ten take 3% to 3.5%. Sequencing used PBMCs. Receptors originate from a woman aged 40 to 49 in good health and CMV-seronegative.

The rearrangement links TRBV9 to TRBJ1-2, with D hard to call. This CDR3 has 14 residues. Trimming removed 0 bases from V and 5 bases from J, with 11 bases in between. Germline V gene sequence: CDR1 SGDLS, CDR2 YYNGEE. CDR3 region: CASSVDLEGYGYTF. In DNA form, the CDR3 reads TGTGCCAGCAGCGTAGATTTAGAGGGTTATGGCTACACCTTC.

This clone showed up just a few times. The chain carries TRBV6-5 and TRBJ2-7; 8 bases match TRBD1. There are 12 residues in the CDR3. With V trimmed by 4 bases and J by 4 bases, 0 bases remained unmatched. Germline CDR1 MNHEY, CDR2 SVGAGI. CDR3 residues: CASSWTGYEQYF. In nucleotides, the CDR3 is TGTGCCAGCAGTTGGACAGGGTACGAGCAGTACTTC.

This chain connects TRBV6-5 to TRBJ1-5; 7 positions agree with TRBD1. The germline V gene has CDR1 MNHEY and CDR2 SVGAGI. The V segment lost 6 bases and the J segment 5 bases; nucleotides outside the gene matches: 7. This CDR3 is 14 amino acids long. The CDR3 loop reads CASRSQGDYQPQHF. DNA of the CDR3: TGTGCCAGCAGGTCTCAGGGGGATTATCAGCCCCAGCATTTT.

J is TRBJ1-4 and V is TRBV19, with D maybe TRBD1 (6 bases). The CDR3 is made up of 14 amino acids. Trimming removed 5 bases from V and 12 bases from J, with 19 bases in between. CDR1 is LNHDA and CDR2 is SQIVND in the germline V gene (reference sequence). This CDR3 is CASSYREGKPQLFF. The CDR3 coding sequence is TGTGCCAGTAGTTACAGGGAAGGTAAACCCCAACTGTTTTTT.

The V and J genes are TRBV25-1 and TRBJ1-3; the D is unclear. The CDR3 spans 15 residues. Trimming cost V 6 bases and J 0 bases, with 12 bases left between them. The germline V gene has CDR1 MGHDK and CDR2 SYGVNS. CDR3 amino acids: CASSSGGSSGNTIYF. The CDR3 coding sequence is TGTGCCAGCAGCTCGGGAGGCAGCTCTGGAAACACCATATATTTT.

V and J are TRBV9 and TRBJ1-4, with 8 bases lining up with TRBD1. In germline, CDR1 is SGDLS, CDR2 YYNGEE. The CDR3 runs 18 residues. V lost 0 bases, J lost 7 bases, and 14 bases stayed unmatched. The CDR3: CASSVEGCTGQGSEKLFF. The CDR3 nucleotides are TGTGCCAGCAGCGTAGAGGGTTGTACAGGACAGGGTAGTGAAAAACTGTTTTTT.